This T cell receptor beta chain is from a study of blood T cell repertoires in COVID-19. Study as a whole: From T cells, B-cell-depleted T cells, or PBMCs came the material, which was cDNA or gDNA.

In the authors' workflow: Scientists estimated how many nucleated cells there were by amplifying reference gene primers. The table came from immunoSEQ multiplex PCR; TCRdb's copy has only in-frame clones and leaves some out. Clone size and V and J calls were adopted from that table, with D and trimming inferred from the DNA. The data show some 300,000 clones, roughly 90% seen once. Sequencing was done on a sample of peripheral blood. The sequence was obtained from a woman aged 40 to 50 with COVID-19, enrolled during active disease.

The CDR3 is CASSEAIAGGHQETQYF. CDR3 DNA: TGTGCCAGCAGTGAAGCTATAGCGGGGGGTCACCAAGAGACCCAGTACTTC. The chain uses TRBV6-1 and TRBJ2-5, with 10 bases that match TRBD2. With 0 bases clipped from V and 0 bases from J, the junction kept 4 bases outside the gene matches. Germline V gives CDR1 MNHNS, CDR2 SASEGT. This CDR3 has 17 residues.